These 27 T cell receptor beta chains were sequenced from one sample in a study of shared clonotypes between healthy human individuals. Repertoires were generated with immunoSEQ multiplex PCR, while TCRdb's copy carries only in-frame clones and drops some. Of 2 million to 3 million clones listed, roughly 93% were seen once; the top ten hold 0.36%. Sequencing was performed on naive CD4+ T cells from PBMCs. Subset defined: CD45RA+ positively selected. Receptors originate from a man between 18 and 29 years old in good health. Some clones in this sample may be carry-over from other donors' samples.

The V gene is TRBV5-1, the J gene TRBJ2-1; D unclear. This CDR3 has 12 residues. The V and J ends lost 4 bases and 9 bases respectively, with 11 bases between them. The germline CDR1 and CDR2 sequences are SGHRS and YFSETQ. CDR3 amino acids: CASSPAATEQFF. The CDR3 DNA reads as TGCGCCAGCAGCCCAGCTGCGACTGAGCAGTTCTTC.

The chain combines TRBV5-8 with TRBJ1-4; 8 bases match TRBD1. The CDR3 is 15 amino acids. Per germline, CDR1 SGHTS and CDR2 YDEGEE. Losses at the gene ends were 2 bases for V and 7 bases for J; bases not matched to a gene: 7. The CDR3 region has the DNA TGTGCCAGCAGCTTCGCAGGGGGCTCGGGTGAAAAACTGTTTTTT. It is translated as CASSFAGGSGEKLFF.

The chain has TRBV23-1 and TRBJ2-7, with 9 bases matching TRBD1. TRBV23-1 qualifies as an ORF whose function is uncertain. This CDR3 comprises 14 residues. V trimming: 6 bases; J trimming: 5 bases; junction bases outside the gene matches: 8. The CDR3 here is CASRGDRVKNEQYF. The CDR3 DNA follows: TGCGCCAGCAGGGGGGACAGGGTGAAGAACGAGCAGTACTTC.

The CDR3 spells CSVEDPPMGGYTF. The CDR3 bases are TGCAGCGTTGAAGATCCTCCGATGGGTGGCTACACCTTC. This sequence joins TRBV29-1 and TRBJ1-2; D call uncertain. V was pared by 0 bases and J by 7 bases, with 12 bases between. The CDR3 totals 13 residues. The germline V gene encodes CDR1 SQVTM and CDR2 ANQGSEA.

The genes are TRBV28 and TRBJ1-5; tentatively, D is TRBD1 (5 bases). The CDR3 extends over 19 amino acids. Per germline, CDR1 MDHEN and CDR2 SYDVKM. Trimming left V 5 bases short and J 11 bases short, with 34 bases between. The CDR3 here is CASSPRGGHRTRKIGTQHF. Written as DNA, the CDR3 is TGTGCCAGCAGTCCGCGGGGGGGTCATAGGACAAGGAAGATCGGGACCCAGCATTTT.

This clone was detected a few times. This CDR3 fails to terminate in the conserved phenylalanine or tryptophan, so it likely reflects a read error. No DNA is shown, since the ends of the CDR3 on it are uncertain; the CDR3 is the one TCRdb lists. The CDR3 sequence: CASSQAPP. The chain has TRBV3-1 (or the pseudogene TRBV3-2) and TRBJ1-1. Germline CDR1 reads LGHDT; CDR2 reads YNNKEL (reference sequence). From its first to its last residue, the CDR3 has 8 amino acids.

This chain joins TRBV27 and TRBJ1-2; D uncertain. V shed 2 bases and J shed 0 bases, with 7 bases lying between them. In germline, CDR1 is MNHEY, CDR2 SMNVEV (reference sequence). The CDR3 is made up of 14 amino acids. The CDR3 protein is CASSLKAANYGYTF. The CDR3 DNA reads as TGTGCCAGCAGTTTAAAGGCGGCTAACTATGGCTACACCTTC.

The chain couples TRBV29-1 to TRBJ2-7, with D possibly matching TRBD2 (5 bases). Germline CDR1 SQVTM, CDR2 ANQGSEA. The CDR3 runs 14 residues. V lost 6 bases and J 2 bases, leaving 17 bases between the germline ends. The CDR3 coding sequence is TGCAGCGTGAGGCCGGGATTGAGCCCCTACGAGCAGTACTTC. Its protein is CSVRPGLSPYEQYF.

This clone is a singleton in its sample. V gene TRBV4-2 combines with J gene TRBJ2-7, with 9 bases identical to TRBD1. The CDR3 extends over 14 amino acids. Per the germline V gene, CDR1 is LGHNA and CDR2 is YNFKEQ. The ends lost 6 bases at V and 5 bases at J; junction bases unmatched: 8. CDR3 nucleotide sequence: TGTGCCAGCAGTTCCGGGACAGGGATCGACGAGCAGTACTTC. The encoded protein is CASSSGTGIDEQYF.

This clone was detected once. V and J are TRBV5-1 and TRBJ2-3, with no clear D. The CDR3 is 14 amino acids. Germline V gives CDR1 SGHRS, CDR2 YFSETQ. The V and J ends lost 4 bases and 2 bases respectively, with 11 bases between them. CDR3 DNA sequence: TGCGCCAGCAGCGTTGACTCTTTCACAGATACGCAGTATTTT. This codes for CASSVDSFTDTQYF. The entire variable domain, with the rest obtained from reference TRBV5-1 and TRBJ2-3, is as follows: KAGVTQTPRYLIKTRGQQVTLSCSPISGHRSVSWYQQTPGQGLQFLFEYFSETQRNKGNFPGRFSGRQFSNSRSEMNVSTLELGDSALYLCASSVDSFTDTQYFGPGTRLTVL.

The V gene is TRBV4-1, the J gene TRBJ2-1; 11 positions agree with TRBD2. The CDR3 runs to 16 residues. CDR1 and CDR2 (germline): MGHRA, YSYEKL. The junction had 6 bases not matched to a gene; V was cut back by 3 bases and J by 5 bases. The CDR3 protein is CASSQVGTSGHNEQFF. The CDR3 DNA sequence: TGCGCCAGCAGCCAGGTAGGGACTAGCGGCCACAATGAGCAGTTCTTC.

The sample holds one count of this clone. The chain joins TRBV6-4 to TRBJ1-1, with a possible D match to TRBD1 (5 bases). CDR3 size: 14 residues. Germline-derived CDR1 and CDR2 are MRHNA and SNTAGT. Trimming took 3 bases from V and 1 from J, leaving 9 bases between them. CDR3 loop: CASSERGTNTEAFF. The CDR3 DNA follows: TGTGCCAGCAGTGAGAGGGGAACGAACACTGAAGCTTTCTTT.

Concerning this clone: At the DNA level, this CDR3 is encoded by other sequences in the same sample as well. This sequence joins TRBV19 and TRBJ2-6; the D is unclear. V was clipped by 1 base and J by 4 bases, with 5 bases between them. Germline values: CDR1 LNHDA, CDR2 SQIVND (reference sequence). The CDR3 extends over 14 amino acids. DNA for the CDR3: TGTGCCAGTAGTATAGGGCCCGGGGCCAACGTCCTGACTTTC. It codes for CASSIGPGANVLTF.

The V and J genes are TRBV6-6 and TRBJ2-7; possible D gene TRBD2, 6 bases. The V end lost 5 bases, the J end lost 0 bases, and 11 bases lay between the germline ends. This CDR3 contains 14 residues. CDR1 is MNHNY, CDR2 SVGAGI, per germline (reference sequence). The CDR3 nucleotides are TGTGCCAGCAGTAAAACGGGACTCTCCTACGAGCAGTACTTC. Its protein is CASSKTGLSYEQYF.

The CDR3 bases are TGTGCCAGCAGCTCCTTAGCGCCCGGACCGCTCTACAATGAGCAGTTCTTC. Translation: CASSSLAPGPLYNEQFF. This sequence joins TRBV7-2 and TRBJ2-1; D may be TRBD2 (5 bases). CDR1 and CDR2 (germline): SGHTA, FQGNSA. This CDR3 region has 17 residues. The V and J ends lost 4 bases and 3 bases respectively, with 19 bases between them.

The chain couples TRBV9 to TRBJ2-5; 7 bases agree with TRBD2. The CDR3 length is 15 residues. The ends lost 4 bases at V and 1 base at J; junction bases unmatched: 7. Germline CDR1 and CDR2: SGDLS and YYNGEE. The CDR3 region has the DNA TGTGCCAGCAGCCTTTCAGCGGGAATCCAAGAGACCCAGTACTTC. Amino acids: CASSLSAGIQETQYF.

The rearrangement uses TRBV5-4 and TRBJ2-7; weak D call: TRBD1 (5 bases). This CDR3 spans 15 amino acids. CDR1 and CDR2 (germline): SGHNT, YYREEE (reference sequence). Trimming stripped 2 bases from V and 0 bases from J, with 12 bases between. The CDR3 DNA is TGTGCCAGCAGCTTCCAGGGCGGCCACTCCTACGAGCAGTACTTC. This translates into CASSFQGGHSYEQYF.

CDR3 sequence (DNA): TGCGCCAGCAGCCTAAGACAGGGCGGGGACACCGGGGAGCTGTTTTTT. Its translation: CASSLRQGGDTGELFF. The rearrangement links TRBV4-1 to TRBJ2-2, with D maybe TRBD1 (7 bases). The V gene lost 4 bases and the J gene lost 3 bases, with 15 bases spanning the gap. In germline, CDR1 is MGHRA, CDR2 YSYEKL. This CDR3 contains 16 residues.

DNA for the CDR3: TGTGCCATCAGAGGCCGACCGGAGGGTTTCTCCTACGAGCAGTACTTC. Protein product: CAIRGRPEGFSYEQYF. V and J are TRBV10-3 and TRBJ2-7, with a tentative D call TRBD2 (6 bases). From germline, CDR1 is ENHRY and CDR2 SYGVKD. The CDR3 has 16 residues. Deletions cut 6 bases from V and 0 bases from J, with 18 bases between.

The sample holds one count of this clone. The CDR3 loop reads CASSQGLQGAKNTEAFF. DNA for the CDR3: TGCGCCAGCAGCCAAGGGTTGCAGGGGGCGAAAAACACTGAAGCTTTCTTT. This sequence joins TRBV4-1 and TRBJ1-1; 8 bases agree with TRBD1. The junction had 9 bases not matched to a gene; V was cut back by 1 base and J by 2 bases. Germline-derived CDR1 and CDR2 are MGHRA and YSYEKL. The length of the CDR3 is 17 residues.

The V call is TRBV7-2, the J call TRBJ2-5; D may be TRBD1 (6 bases). The CDR3 totals 13 residues. V was cut by 5 bases and J by 3 bases, with 10 bases left in between. The germline V gene has CDR1 SGHTA and CDR2 FQGNSA. CDR3 sequence (DNA): TGTGCCAGCAGCCAGGGGTCCGAAGAGACCCAGTACTTC. Protein product: CASSQGSEETQYF.

Concerning this clone: This same CDR3 is encoded by further DNA sequences in the sample. This chain links TRBV11-2 with TRBJ2-3; D is ambiguous. The CDR3 has 12 residues. Germline values: CDR1 SGHAT, CDR2 FQNNGV. The ends were cut back, 5 bases at V and 6 bases at J, with 9 bases in the middle. The CDR3 DNA reads TGTGCCAGCAGCCCCCCCAGGGATACGCAGTATTTT. This sequence encodes CASSPPRDTQYF.

This chain uses TRBV28 with TRBJ2-7, with 10 positions matching TRBD1. The CDR3 loop spans 15 amino acids. Germline CDR1 reads MDHEN; CDR2 reads SYDVKM. V gave up 7 bases and J gave up 2 bases; unmatched junction bases: 8. This chain's CDR3 is CASTPRDRGTYEQYF. The CDR3 bases are TGTGCCAGCACCCCTCGGGACAGGGGTACCTACGAGCAGTACTTC.

The chain is built from TRBV23-1 and TRBJ2-1, with unresolved D. TRBV23-1 is flagged as an ORF with uncertain function. The CDR3 is made up of 15 amino acids. V lost 3 bases to trimming and J lost 7 bases, with 16 bases between them. The CDR3 loop reads CASSHFLVDGNEQFF. The CDR3 nucleotides are TGCGCCAGCAGTCACTTTCTAGTAGACGGAAATGAGCAGTTCTTC.

The chain carries TRBV6-5 and TRBJ2-7, with D possibly TRBD1 on 6 matching bases. Germline values: CDR1 MNHEY, CDR2 SVGAGI. The CDR3 is made up of 15 amino acids. Trimming took 4 bases from V and 0 from J, leaving 13 bases between them. Here the CDR3 DNA reads TGTGCCAGCAGTTCGTTCAGGGGAAGCTCCTACGAGCAGTACTTC. As protein: CASSSFRGSSYEQYF.

The J gene is TRBJ1-5, the V gene TRBV5-1; D remains ambiguous. CDR3 length equals 15 residues. Trimming left V 3 bases short and J 6 bases short, with 16 bases between. Germline loops: CDR1 SGHRS, CDR2 YFSETQ. CDR3 sequence (DNA): TGCGCCAGCAGCTCGGGCAGCCCTGGGAGTCAGCCCCAGCATTTT. Translating gives CASSSGSPGSQPQHF. The variable domain in full, completed from reference TRBV5-1 and TRBJ1-5, reads KAGVTQTPRYLIKTRGQQVTLSCSPISGHRSVSWYQQTPGQGLQFLFEYFSETQRNKGNFPGRFSGRQFSNSRSEMNVSTLELGDSALYLCASSSGSPGSQPQHFGDGTRLSIL.

The V call is TRBV11-3, the J call TRBJ2-2, with D possibly being TRBD2 (6 bases). Trimming left V 5 bases short and J 4 bases short, with 14 bases between. Germline lookup yields CDR1 SGHNT and CDR2 YENEEA. The length of the CDR3 is 15 residues. CDR3 sequence (DNA): TGTGCCAGCAGCACTATTGGAGGGGCCACCGGGGAGCTGTTTTTT. Translating it yields CASSTIGGATGELFF.